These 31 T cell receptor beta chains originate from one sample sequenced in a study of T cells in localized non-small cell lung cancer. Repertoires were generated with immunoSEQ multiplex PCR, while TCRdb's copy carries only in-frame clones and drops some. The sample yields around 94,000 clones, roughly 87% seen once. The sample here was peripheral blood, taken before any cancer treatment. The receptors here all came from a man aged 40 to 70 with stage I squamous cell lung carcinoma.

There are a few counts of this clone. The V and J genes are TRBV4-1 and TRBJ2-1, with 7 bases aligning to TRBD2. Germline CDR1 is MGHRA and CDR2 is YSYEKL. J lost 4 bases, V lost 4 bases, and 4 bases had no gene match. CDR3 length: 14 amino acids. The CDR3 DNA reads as TGCGCCAGCAGCCCCTGGGAGGGTTACAATGAGCAGTTCTTC. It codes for CASSPWEGYNEQFF.

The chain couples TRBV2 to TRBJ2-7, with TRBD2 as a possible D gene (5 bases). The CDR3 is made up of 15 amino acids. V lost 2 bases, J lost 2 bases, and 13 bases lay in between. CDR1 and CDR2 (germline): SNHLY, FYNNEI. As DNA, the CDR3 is TGTGCCAGCAGTGAAAGCGGCCTTAACACCTACGAGCAGTACTTC. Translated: CASSESGLNTYEQYF.

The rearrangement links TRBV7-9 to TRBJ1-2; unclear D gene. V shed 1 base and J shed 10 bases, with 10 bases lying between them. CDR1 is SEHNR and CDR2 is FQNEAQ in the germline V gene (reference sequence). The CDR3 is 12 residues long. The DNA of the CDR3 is TGTGCCAGCAGCTTAGATTTCTGGGACTACACCTTC. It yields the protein CASSLDFWDYTF.

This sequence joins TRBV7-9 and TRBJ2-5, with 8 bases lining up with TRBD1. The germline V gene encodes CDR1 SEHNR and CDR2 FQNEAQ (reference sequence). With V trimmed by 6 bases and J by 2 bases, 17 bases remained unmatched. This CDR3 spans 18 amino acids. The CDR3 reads CASSTIGGRQGWQETQYF. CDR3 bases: TGTGCCAGCAGTACAATCGGGGGACGACAGGGGTGGCAAGAGACCCAGTACTTC.

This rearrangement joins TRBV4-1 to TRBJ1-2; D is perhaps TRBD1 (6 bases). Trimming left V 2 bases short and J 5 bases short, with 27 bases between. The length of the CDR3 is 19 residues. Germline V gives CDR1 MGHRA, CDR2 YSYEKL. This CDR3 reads CASSQPTVQGPLVRYGYTF. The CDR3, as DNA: TGCGCCAGCAGCCAACCCACGGTACAGGGTCCCCTTGTGCGGTATGGCTACACCTTC.

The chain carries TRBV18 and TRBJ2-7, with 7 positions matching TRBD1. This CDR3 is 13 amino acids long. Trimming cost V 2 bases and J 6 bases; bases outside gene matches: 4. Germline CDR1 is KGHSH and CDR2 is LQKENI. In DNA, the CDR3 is TGTGCCAGCTCACCAGATACAGGGGTCGAGCAGTACTTC. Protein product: CASSPDTGVEQYF.

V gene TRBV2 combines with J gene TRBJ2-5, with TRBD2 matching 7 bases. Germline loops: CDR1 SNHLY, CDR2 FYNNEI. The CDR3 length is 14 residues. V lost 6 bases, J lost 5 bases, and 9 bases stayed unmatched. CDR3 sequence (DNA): TGTGCCAGCAGCGGACTAGTACCGGGGGAGACCCAGTACTTC. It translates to CASSGLVPGETQYF.

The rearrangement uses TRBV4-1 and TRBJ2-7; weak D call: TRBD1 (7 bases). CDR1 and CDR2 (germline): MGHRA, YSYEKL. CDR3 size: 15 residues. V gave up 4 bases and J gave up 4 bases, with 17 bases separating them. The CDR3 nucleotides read TGCGCCAGCAGCCGGAGGGGGCAAGGAACATACGAGCAGTACTTC. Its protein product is CASSRRGQGTYEQYF.

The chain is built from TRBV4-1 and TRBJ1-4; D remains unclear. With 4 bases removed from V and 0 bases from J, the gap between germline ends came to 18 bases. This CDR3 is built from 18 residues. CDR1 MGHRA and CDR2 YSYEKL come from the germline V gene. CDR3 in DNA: TGCGCCAGCAGCCCTTCGGGCGGGGTTCGGGCAACTAATGAAAAACTGTTTTTT. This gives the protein CASSPSGGVRATNEKLFF.

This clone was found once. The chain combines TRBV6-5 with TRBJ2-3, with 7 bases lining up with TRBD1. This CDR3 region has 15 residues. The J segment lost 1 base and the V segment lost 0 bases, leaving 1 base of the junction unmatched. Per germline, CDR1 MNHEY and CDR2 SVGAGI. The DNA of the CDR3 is TGTGCCAGCAGTTACTCAGGGACAGGCACAGATACGCAGTATTTT. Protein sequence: CASSYSGTGTDTQYF.

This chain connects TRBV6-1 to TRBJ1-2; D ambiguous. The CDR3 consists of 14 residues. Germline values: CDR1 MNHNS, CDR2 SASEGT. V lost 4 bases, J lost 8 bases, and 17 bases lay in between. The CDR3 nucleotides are TGTGCCAGCAGTGCCTCAGAAGCCCCCTTCGGCTACACCTTC. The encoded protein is CASSASEAPFGYTF.

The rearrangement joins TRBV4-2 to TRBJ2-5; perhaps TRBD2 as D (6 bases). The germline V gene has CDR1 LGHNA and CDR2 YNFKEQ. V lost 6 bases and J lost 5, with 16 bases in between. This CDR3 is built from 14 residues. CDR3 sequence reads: CASSQQRGYETQYF. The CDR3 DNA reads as TGTGCCAGCAGTCAACAACGGGGGTATGAGACCCAGTACTTC.

CDR3: CASTSTGNEKLFF. As DNA, the CDR3 is TGTGCCAGCACATCGACAGGGAATGAAAAACTGTTTTTT. The chain has TRBV6-5 and TRBJ1-4; 7 nucleotides align to TRBD1. Germline assignment: CDR1 MNHEY and CDR2 SVGAGI. This CDR3 is 13 amino acids long. J lost 5 bases, V lost 7 bases, and 4 bases had no gene match.

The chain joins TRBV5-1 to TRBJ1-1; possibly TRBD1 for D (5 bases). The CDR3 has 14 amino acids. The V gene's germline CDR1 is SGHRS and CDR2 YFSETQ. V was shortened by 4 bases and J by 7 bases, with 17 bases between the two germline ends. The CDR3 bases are TGCGCCAGCAGCCTGGGGGGGATCTACGGTGAAGCTTTCTTT. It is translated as CASSLGGIYGEAFF.

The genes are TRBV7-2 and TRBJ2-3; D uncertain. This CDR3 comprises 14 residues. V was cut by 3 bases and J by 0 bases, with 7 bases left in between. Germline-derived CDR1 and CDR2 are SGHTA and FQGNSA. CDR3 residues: CASSFQTSTDTQYF. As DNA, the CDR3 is TGTGCCAGCAGCTTTCAGACCAGCACAGATACGCAGTATTTT.

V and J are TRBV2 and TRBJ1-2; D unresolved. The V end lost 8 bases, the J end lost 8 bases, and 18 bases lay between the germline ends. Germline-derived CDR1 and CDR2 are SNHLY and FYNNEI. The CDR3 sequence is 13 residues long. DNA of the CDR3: TGTGCCAGCTTCTCCTGGTGGGTACAAGGCTACACCTTC. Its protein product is CASFSWWVQGYTF. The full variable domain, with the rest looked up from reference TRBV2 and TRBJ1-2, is EPEVTQTPSHQVTQMGQEVILRCVPISNHLYFYWYRQILGQKVEFLVSFYNNEISEKSEIFDDQFSVERPDGSNFTLKIRSTKLEDSAMYFCASFSWWVQGYTFGSGTRLTVV.

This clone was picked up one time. The CDR3 reads CASSEGADYRGYTF. The CDR3 DNA reads TGTGCCAGCAGTGAAGGGGCGGATTATCGTGGCTACACCTTC. The chain combines TRBV6-1 with TRBJ1-2; D gene ambiguous. With 1 base removed from V and 7 bases from J, the gap between germline ends came to 13 bases. The CDR3 is 14 residues long. CDR1 and CDR2 from the germline V gene are MNHNS and SASEGT.

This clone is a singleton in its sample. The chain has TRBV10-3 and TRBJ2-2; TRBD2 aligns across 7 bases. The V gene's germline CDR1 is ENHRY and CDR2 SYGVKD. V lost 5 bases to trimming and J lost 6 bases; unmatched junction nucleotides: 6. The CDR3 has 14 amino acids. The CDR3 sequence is CAISLRGGAGELFF. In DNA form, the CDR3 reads TGTGCCATCAGTCTCCGCGGGGGAGCCGGGGAGCTGTTTTTT.

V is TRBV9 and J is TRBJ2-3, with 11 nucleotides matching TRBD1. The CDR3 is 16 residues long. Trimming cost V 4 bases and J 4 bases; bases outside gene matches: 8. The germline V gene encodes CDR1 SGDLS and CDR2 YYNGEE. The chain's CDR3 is CASSRQGQGEADTQYF. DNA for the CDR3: TGTGCCAGCAGCCGACAGGGACAGGGGGAGGCAGATACGCAGTATTTT. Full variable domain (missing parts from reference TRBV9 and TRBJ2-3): DSGVTQTPKHLITATGQRVTLRCSPRSGDLSVYWYQQSLDQGLQFLIQYYNGEERAKGNILERFSAQQFPDLHSELNLSSLELGDSALYFCASSRQGQGEADTQYFGPGTRLTVL.

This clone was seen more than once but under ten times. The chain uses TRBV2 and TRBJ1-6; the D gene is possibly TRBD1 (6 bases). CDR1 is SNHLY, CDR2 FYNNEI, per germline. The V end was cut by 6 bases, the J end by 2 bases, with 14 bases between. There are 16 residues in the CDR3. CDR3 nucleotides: TGTGCCAGCAGCCAGGGGTTTTTCGCCTATAATTCACCCCTCCACTTT. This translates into CASSQGFFAYNSPLHF.

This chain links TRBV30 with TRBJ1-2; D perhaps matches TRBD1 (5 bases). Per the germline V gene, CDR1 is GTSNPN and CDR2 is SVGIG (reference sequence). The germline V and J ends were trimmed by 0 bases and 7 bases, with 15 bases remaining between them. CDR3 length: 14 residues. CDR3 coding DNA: TGTGCCTGGAGTGTAAGGGGTGGAGGGCTTGGCTACACCTTC. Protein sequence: CAWSVRGGGLGYTF.

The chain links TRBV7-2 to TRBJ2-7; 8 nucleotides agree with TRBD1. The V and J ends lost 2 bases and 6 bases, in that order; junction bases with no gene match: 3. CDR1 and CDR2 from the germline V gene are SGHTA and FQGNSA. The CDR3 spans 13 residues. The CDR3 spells CASSLPTGGEQYF. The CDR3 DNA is TGTGCCAGCAGCTTACCCACAGGGGGCGAGCAGTACTTC.

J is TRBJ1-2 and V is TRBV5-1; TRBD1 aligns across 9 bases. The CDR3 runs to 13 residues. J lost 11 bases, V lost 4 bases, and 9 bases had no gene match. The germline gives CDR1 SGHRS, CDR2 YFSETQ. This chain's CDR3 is CASSPRGQGLYTF. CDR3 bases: TGCGCCAGCAGCCCCCGGGGACAGGGTTTGTACACCTTC. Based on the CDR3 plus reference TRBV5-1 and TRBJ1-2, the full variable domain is KAGVTQTPRYLIKTRGQQVTLSCSPISGHRSVSWYQQTPGQGLQFLFEYFSETQRNKGNFPGRFSGRQFSNSRSEMNVSTLELGDSALYLCASSPRGQGLYTFGSGTRLTVV.

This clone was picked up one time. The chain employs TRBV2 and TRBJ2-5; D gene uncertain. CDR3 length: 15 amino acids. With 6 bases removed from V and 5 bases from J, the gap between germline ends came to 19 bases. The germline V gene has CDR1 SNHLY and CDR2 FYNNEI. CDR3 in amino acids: CASSALETRRETQYF. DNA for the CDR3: TGTGCCAGCAGCGCCCTCGAGACCCGAAGGGAGACCCAGTACTTC.

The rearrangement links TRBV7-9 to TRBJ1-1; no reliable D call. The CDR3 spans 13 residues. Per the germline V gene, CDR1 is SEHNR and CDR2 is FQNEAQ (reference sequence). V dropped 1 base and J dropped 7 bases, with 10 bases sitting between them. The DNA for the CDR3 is TGTGCCAGCAGCTTAGTACTGGGAGATGAAGCTTTCTTT. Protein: CASSLVLGDEAFF.

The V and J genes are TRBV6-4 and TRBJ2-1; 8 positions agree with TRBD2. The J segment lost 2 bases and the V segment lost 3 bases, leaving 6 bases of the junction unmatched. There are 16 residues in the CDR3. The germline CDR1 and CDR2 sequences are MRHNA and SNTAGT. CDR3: CASSENPGGAYNEQFF. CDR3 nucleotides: TGTGCCAGCAGTGAGAATCCCGGGGGGGCCTACAATGAGCAGTTCTTC.

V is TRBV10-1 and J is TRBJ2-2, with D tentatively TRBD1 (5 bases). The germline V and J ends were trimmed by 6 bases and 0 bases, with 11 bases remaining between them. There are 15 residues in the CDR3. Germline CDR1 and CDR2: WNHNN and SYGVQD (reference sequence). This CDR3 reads CASRKQDTNTGELFF. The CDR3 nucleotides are TGCGCCAGCAGGAAACAGGATACGAACACCGGGGAGCTGTTTTTT.

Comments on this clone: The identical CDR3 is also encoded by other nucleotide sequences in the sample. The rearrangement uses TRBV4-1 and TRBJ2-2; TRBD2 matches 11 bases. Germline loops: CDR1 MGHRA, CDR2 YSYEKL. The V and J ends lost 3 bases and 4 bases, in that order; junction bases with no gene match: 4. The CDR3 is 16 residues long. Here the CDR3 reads CASSQGLAAGTGELFF. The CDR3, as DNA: TGCGCCAGCAGCCAGGGACTAGCGGCGGGCACCGGGGAGCTGTTTTTT.

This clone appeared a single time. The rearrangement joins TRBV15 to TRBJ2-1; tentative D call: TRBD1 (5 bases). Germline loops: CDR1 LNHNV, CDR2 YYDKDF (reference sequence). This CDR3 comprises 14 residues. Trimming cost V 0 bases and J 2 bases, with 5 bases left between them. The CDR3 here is CATSREGAYNEQFF. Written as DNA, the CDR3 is TGTGCCACCAGCAGAGAAGGGGCCTACAATGAGCAGTTCTTC.

The CDR3: CASSRGSNTEAFF. The CDR3 DNA reads TGTGCCAGCAGCCGAGGGTCAAACACTGAAGCTTTCTTT. This sequence joins TRBV7-3 and TRBJ1-1; no reliable D call. The V end lost 5 bases, the J end lost 2 bases, and 9 bases lay between the germline ends. This CDR3 has 13 residues. CDR1 SGHTA and CDR2 FQGTGA come from the germline V gene.

The CDR3 region is CAISEEVSGANVLTF. The CDR3 nucleotides are TGTGCCATCAGTGAGGAGGTTTCTGGGGCCAACGTCCTGACTTTC. The chain uses TRBV10-3 and TRBJ2-6; D gene unclear. Germline CDR1 ENHRY, CDR2 SYGVKD. The V end lost 2 bases, the J end lost 1 base, and 6 bases lay between the germline ends. This CDR3 spans 15 amino acids.